These T cell receptor beta chains were read from a single sample in a study of cytomegalovirus exposure and HLA in healthy donors. Using immunoSEQ multiplex PCR, the repertoire was profiled, and TCRdb retains in-frame clones only, with some absent. The sample comprises 100,000 to 150,000 clones, about 84% of which are singletons, and more than 0.9% rests with the top ten. The specimen was PBMCs. The receptor set was obtained from a boy between 10 and 17 years old in good health and CMV-seronegative. Each CDR3 is given without its conserved first and last residue.

TRBV30	TRBJ2-7	AWAGTAPYEQY
TRBV7-9	TRBJ2-1	ASSLAGATYNEQF
TRBV7-9	TRBJ1-4	ASSLGPVEKLF
TRBV19	TRBJ2-2	ASSAGLAGSFGGGTGELF
TRBV6-5	TRBJ1-5	ASRGQNNQPQH
TRBV19	TRBJ2-1	ASSIAGLAGEYEQF
TRBV6-5	TRBJ1-1	ASSPTGAGTEAF
TRBV4-1	TRBJ1-2	ASSQTGDYGYT
TRBV4-3	TRBJ2-2	ASSQDRAGFGTGELF
TRBV27	TRBJ2-6	ASSRGSSGANVLT
TRBV30	TRBJ1-4	AWRAGQANEKLF
TRBV5-4	TRBJ2-2	ASSWGHPNTGELF
TRBV4-3	TRBJ2-1	ASSPGGAAGGMWSYNEQF
TRBV6-5	TRBJ1-1	ASRWTGRANTEAF
TRBV5-4	TRBJ2-1	ASSLLLAGSNEQF
TRBV19	TRBJ1-2	ASSIDRRTAAAYGYT
TRBV19	TRBJ2-5	ASSLGQLQETQY
TRBV18	TRBJ1-2	ASSQGQGDNYGYT